Sequencing of this T cell receptor beta chain was carried out in a study of cytomegalovirus exposure and HLA in healthy donors. Study details: The same platform was used for the 110 or so validation repertoires as for the approximately 670 first-cohort repertoires, as reported in a later analysis.

A note on this clone: The antigen is unknown.

Overall study results and limits: Most sequenced TCRs were rare (though some public TCRs occurred in many donors). Listed as cytomegalovirus-associated were 150 to 200 TCR beta chains. According to a subsequent analysis, TCR clusters identified in the first cohort showed a tendency to co-occur across the approximately 120 validation repertoires.

Per the germline V gene, CDR1 is MDHEN and CDR2 is SYDVKM. With V trimmed by 5 bases and J by 2 bases, 8 bases remained unmatched. There are 16 residues in the CDR3. Sequencing was performed with immunoSEQ multiplex PCR; in TCRdb, only in-frame clones are kept and a portion is missing. The table records 150,000 to 200,000 clones, about 85% of them present only once. The gene calls are TRBV28 and TRBJ2-3; TRBD2 agrees at 9 bases. Sequencing was done on a sample of PBMCs. This receptor was obtained from a man younger than 35 in good health and CMV-seropositive. CDR3 DNA: TGTGCCAGCAGTCCCGGGACTAGCTCAACCACAGATACGCAGTATTTT. This encodes CASSPGTSSTTDTQYF.